The source of this TCR beta chain is a study of T cells in Graves' hyperthyroidism and ophthalmopathy. In regard to this clonotype: Its antigen is currently unknown.

RNA transcripts gave rise to amplified TCR beta CDR3 regions. An initial round of RT-PCR targeting the TCR CDR3 relied on the HTBI primer set. TCRdb ran MiXCR on the multiplex PCR reads and lists one entry per CDR3 protein. Of hundreds of thousands of distinct CDR3 sequences listed, 15% to 20% are singletons. Study results and caveats: Blood shared most expanded thyroid clonotypes above 0.001.

V was clipped by 6 bases and J by 5 bases, with 4 bases between them. This CDR3 comprises 10 residues. Germline CDR1 reads MNHNS; CDR2 reads SASEGT. The source material was blood. The rearrangement joins TRBV6-1 to TRBJ1-2; no definite D call. The receptor comes from a young woman with Graves' ophthalmopathy. CDR3 in DNA: TGTGCCAGCAGCCCATATGGCTACACCTTC. Translated: CASSPYGYTF.